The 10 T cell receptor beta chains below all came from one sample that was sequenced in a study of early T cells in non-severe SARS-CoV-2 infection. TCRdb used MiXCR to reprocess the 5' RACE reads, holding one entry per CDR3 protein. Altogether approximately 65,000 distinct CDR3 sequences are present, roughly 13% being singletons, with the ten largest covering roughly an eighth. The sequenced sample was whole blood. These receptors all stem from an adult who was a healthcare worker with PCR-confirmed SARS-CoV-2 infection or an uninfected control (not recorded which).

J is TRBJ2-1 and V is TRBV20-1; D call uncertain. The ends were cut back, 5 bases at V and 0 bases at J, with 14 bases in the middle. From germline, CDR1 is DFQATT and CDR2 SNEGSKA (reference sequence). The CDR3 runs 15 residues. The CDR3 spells CSARLVQSSYNEQFF. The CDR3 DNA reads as TGCAGTGCTCGTCTCGTACAGAGCTCCTACAATGAGCAGTTCTTC.

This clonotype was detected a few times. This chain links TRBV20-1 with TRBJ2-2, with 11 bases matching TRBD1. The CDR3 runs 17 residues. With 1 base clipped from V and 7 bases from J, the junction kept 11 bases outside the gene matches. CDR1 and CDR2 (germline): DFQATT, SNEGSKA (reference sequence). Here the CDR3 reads CSARGPGTGGYGGELFF. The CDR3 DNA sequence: TGCAGTGCTAGAGGTCCCGGGACAGGGGGTTATGGCGGGGAGCTGTTTTTT.

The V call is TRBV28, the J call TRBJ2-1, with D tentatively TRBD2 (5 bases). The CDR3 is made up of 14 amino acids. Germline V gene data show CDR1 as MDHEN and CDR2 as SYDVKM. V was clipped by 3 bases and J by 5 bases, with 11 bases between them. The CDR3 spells CASSFQDGNNEQFF. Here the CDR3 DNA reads TGTGCCAGCAGTTTCCAGGACGGGAACAATGAGCAGTTCTTC.

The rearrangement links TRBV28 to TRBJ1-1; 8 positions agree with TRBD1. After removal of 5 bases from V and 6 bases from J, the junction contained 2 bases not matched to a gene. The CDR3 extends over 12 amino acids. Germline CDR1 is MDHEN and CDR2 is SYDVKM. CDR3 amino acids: CASSATGAEAFF. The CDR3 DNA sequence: TGTGCCAGCAGTGCGACAGGGGCTGAAGCTTTCTTT.

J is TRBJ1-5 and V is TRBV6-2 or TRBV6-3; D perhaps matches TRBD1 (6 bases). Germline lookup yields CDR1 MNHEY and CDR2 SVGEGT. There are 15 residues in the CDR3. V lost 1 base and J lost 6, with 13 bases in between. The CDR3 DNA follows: TGTGCCAGCAGTTACTTTGGGGGCTTTGGTCAGCCCCAGCATTTT. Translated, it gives CASSYFGGFGQPQHF.

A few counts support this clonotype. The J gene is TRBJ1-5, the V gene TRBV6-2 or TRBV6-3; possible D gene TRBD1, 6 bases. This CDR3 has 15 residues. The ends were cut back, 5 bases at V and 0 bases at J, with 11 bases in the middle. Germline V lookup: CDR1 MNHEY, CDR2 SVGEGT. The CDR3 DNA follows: TGTGCCAGCAGTACCCGGGACAATAGCAATCAGCCCCAGCATTTT. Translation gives CASSTRDNSNQPQHF.

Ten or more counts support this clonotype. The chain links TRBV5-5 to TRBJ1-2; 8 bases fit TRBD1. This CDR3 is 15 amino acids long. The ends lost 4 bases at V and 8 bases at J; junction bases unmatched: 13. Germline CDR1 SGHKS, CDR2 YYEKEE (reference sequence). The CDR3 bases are TGTGCCAGCAGCCCGTGGTCCGGGACAGGCGCCGGCTACACCTTC. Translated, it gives CASSPWSGTGAGYTF.

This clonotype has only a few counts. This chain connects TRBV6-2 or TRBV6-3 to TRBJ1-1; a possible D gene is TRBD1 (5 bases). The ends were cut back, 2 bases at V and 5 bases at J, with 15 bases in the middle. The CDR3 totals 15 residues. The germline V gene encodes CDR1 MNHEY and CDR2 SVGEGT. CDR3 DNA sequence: TGTGCCAGCAGTTACCCCAGTGGGGGGGGAACTGAAGCTTTCTTT. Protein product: CASSYPSGGGTEAFF.

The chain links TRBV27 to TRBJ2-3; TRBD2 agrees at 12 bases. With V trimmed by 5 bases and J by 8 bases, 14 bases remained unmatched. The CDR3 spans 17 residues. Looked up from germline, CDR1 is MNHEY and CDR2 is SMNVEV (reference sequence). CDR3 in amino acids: CASSPPTLAGGLVTQYF. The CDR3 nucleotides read TGTGCCAGCAGTCCCCCCACGCTAGCGGGGGGGCTTGTTACGCAGTATTTT.

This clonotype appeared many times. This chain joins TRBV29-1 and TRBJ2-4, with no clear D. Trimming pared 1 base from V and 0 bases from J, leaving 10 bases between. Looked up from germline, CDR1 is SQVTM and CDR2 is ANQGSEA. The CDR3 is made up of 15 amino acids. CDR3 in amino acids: CSVEVQELAKNIQYF. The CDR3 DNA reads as TGCAGCGTTGAAGTCCAGGAGCTAGCCAAAAACATTCAGTACTTC.